Each of the 22 T cell receptor beta chains below was sequenced from the same sample in a study of regulatory T cells in long-lasting Graves disease. The time point here: newly diagnosed GD, antithyroid drugs for less than 3 months. The TCR library used RNA extracted from PBMCs. Investigators prepared the TCR beta libraries by applying iRepertoire HTBI primers and Arm-PCR of CDR3 regions. One entry per CDR3 protein results from TCRdb running MiXCR on the multiplex PCR reads. The sample gives under 450,000 distinct CDR3 sequences, about an eighth of which show up once; approximately 20% is in the top ten. The same specimen was also included in a second study, on T cells in Graves' hyperthyroidism and ophthalmopathy.

The sequenced sample was peripheral blood mononuclear cells (PBMCs), obtained at new diagnosis, from a patient treated with antithyroid drugs. These receptor sequences come from a young woman with Graves disease.

This clonotype has ten or more counts. CDR3 DNA sequence: TGTGCCAGCAGTCAAGATCTAGCGGGGGTGAATGAGCAGTTCTTC. Translating gives CASSQDLAGVNEQFF. The chain recombines TRBV12-3 or TRBV12-4 with TRBJ2-1, with TRBD2 identical over 10 bases. V trimming: 5 bases; J trimming: 7 bases; junction bases outside the gene matches: 8. The CDR3 spans 15 residues.

This clonotype was counted ten times or more. The rearrangement joins TRBV27 to TRBJ2-7, with D perhaps assigned TRBD1 or TRBD2 (5 bases each). Germline V lookup: CDR1 MNHEY, CDR2 SMNVEV (reference sequence). The length of the CDR3 is 16 residues. Trimming shortened V by 4 bases and J by 6 bases, and 22 bases separated the two germline ends. CDR3 coding DNA: TGTGCCAGCAGTTCAATGTTCGGGACGGAAGTAGGCGAGCAGTACTTC. Its protein product is CASSSMFGTEVGEQYF.

This clonotype has a count of ten or more. This rearrangement joins TRBV20-1 to TRBJ2-1; D possibly matches TRBD1 or TRBD2 (5 bases each). Trimming took off 5 bases at V and 4 bases at J, with 15 bases between the two ends. The germline gives CDR1 DFQATT, CDR2 SNEGSKA (reference sequence). The CDR3 consists of 14 residues. CDR3 coding DNA: TGCAGTGCTCCCCGGGACCGAGGGTACAATGAGCAGTTCTTC. It is translated as CSAPRDRGYNEQFF.

This clonotype occurred many times. CDR3 in amino acids: CSVEGEDGYTF. The CDR3 nucleotides are TGCAGCGTTGAAGGGGAAGATGGCTACACCTTC. V gene TRBV29-1 combines with J gene TRBJ1-2; D is uncertain. Germline assignment: CDR1 SQVTM and CDR2 ANQGSEA. The CDR3 loop spans 11 amino acids. V lost 1 base and J 6 bases, leaving 6 bases between the germline ends. Based on the CDR3 plus reference TRBV29-1 and TRBJ1-2, the full variable domain is SAVISQKPSRDICQRGTSLTIQCQVDSQVTMMFWYRQQPGQSLTLIATANQGSEATYESGFVIDKFPISRPNLTFSTLTVSNMSPEDSSIYLCSVEGEDGYTFGSGTRLTVV.

V usage is TRBV12-3 or TRBV12-4 and J usage is TRBJ2-1; 9 nucleotides agree with TRBD2. Trimming at V came to 5 bases and at J to 5 bases, leaving 13 bases not matched to a gene. This CDR3 has 17 amino acids. CDR3 protein: CASSGVPGLAVHNEQFF. The CDR3 nucleotides are TGTGCCAGCAGTGGGGTCCCGGGACTAGCAGTCCACAATGAGCAGTTCTTC.

Concerning this clonotype itself: This may stem from a read error, because a much larger clone lies one nucleotide away. Without the conserved terminal phenylalanine or tryptophan, this CDR3 likely stems from a read error. The J gene is TRBJ1-5, the V gene TRBV6-5; maybe TRBD1 (6 bases). Trimming took off 4 bases at V and 7 bases at J, with 17 bases between the two ends. CDR1 is MNHEY and CDR2 is SVGAGI in the germline V gene. This CDR3 contains 15 residues. The CDR3 spells CASSSYGTLRQPQHS. CDR3 sequence (DNA): TGTGCCAGCAGTTCCTATGGGACACTAAGGCAGCCCCAGCATTCT.

This clonotype has more than one count but fewer than ten. The chain couples TRBV19 to TRBJ1-1; D uncertain. Germline V gives CDR1 LNHDA, CDR2 SQIVND (reference sequence). Trimming left V 3 bases short and J 0 bases short, with 17 bases between. This CDR3 is built from 17 residues. In DNA, the CDR3 is TGTGCCAGTAGTATTTTTTACAGAGAGAACATGAACACTGAAGCTTTCTTT. Its translation is CASSIFYRENMNTEAFF.

This clonotype was counted at least ten times. This chain connects TRBV4-1 to TRBJ1-5, with 7 bases that match TRBD1. The CDR3 runs to 15 residues. V gave up 0 bases and J gave up 7 bases; unmatched junction bases: 6. Germline CDR1 is MGHRA and CDR2 is YSYEKL. The CDR3, as DNA: TGCGCCAGCAGCCAAGATAGGTGGGACAGACAGCCCCAGCATTTT. Amino acids: CASSQDRWDRQPQHF.

This clonotype has a count of ten or more. The chain carries TRBV30 and TRBJ1-1; D gene unclear. The CDR3 has 13 amino acids. V was cut by 5 bases and J by 4 bases, with 14 bases left in between. Germline values: CDR1 GTSNPN, CDR2 SVGIG (reference sequence). The CDR3 sequence: CAWGFQSSTEAFF. In DNA, the CDR3 is TGTGCCTGGGGGTTTCAGTCCTCCACTGAAGCTTTCTTT. Full variable domain (missing parts from reference TRBV30 and TRBJ1-1): SQTIHQWPATLVQPVGSPLSLECTVEGTSNPNLYWYRQAAGRGLQLLFYSVGIGQISSEVPQNLSASRPQDRQFILSSKKLLLSDSGFYLCAWGFQSSTEAFFGQGTRLTVV.

This clonotype has only a few counts. The DNA for the CDR3 is TGCAGTGCTCCTCAGACGGGGTACCAAGAGACCCAGTACTTC. Translating gives CSAPQTGYQETQYF. The J gene is TRBJ2-5, the V gene TRBV20-1; tentative D call: TRBD2 (5 bases). CDR3 length equals 14 residues. With 5 bases removed from V and 0 bases from J, the gap between germline ends came to 13 bases. CDR1 is DFQATT, CDR2 SNEGSKA, per germline (reference sequence).

There are many counts of this clonotype. J is TRBJ1-1 and V is TRBV6-5; D unclear. This CDR3 comprises 13 residues. Germline assignment: CDR1 MNHEY and CDR2 SVGAGI. V was trimmed by 3 bases and J by 3 bases, leaving 8 bases between them. The CDR3 DNA reads TGTGCCAGCAGTTATTCGGGTCACACTGAAGCTTTCTTT. It translates to CASSYSGHTEAFF.

Note on this clonotype: An end of the junction does not agree with germline; a read error may underlie this. This chain connects TRBV11-2 to TRBJ2-7, with 9 bases identical to TRBD2. Germline CDR1 reads SGHAT; CDR2 reads FQNNGV. The length of the CDR3 is 14 residues. This chain's CDR3 is CVSSWKGSGSEQYF. The DNA for the CDR3 is TGTGTCAGCAGCTGGAAGGGTAGCGGGAGTGAGCAGTACTTC. Variable domain in full (rest from reference TRBV11-2 and TRBJ2-7): EAGVAQSPRYKIIEKRQSVAFWCNPISGHATLYWYQQILGQGPKLLIQFQNNGVVDDSQLPKDRFSAERLKGVDSTLKIQPAKLEDSAVYLCVSSWKGSGSEQYFGPGTRLTVT.

This clonotype was picked up a small number of times. The chain employs TRBV4-1 and TRBJ1-1, with 7 bases matching TRBD1. The J segment lost 4 bases and the V segment lost 1 base, leaving 6 bases of the junction unmatched. The CDR3 length is 15 residues. Per germline, CDR1 MGHRA and CDR2 YSYEKL. The CDR3 sequence: CASSQVEQGITEAFF. The CDR3 nucleotides read TGCGCCAGCAGCCAAGTCGAACAGGGGATCACTGAAGCTTTCTTT.

The sample holds many counts of this clonotype. The chain uses TRBV5-1 and TRBJ2-3; 13 bases match TRBD2. This CDR3 comprises 15 residues. CDR1 is SGHRS and CDR2 is YFSETQ in the germline V gene. V gave up 3 bases and J gave up 4 bases; unmatched junction bases: 2. CDR3 sequence reads: CASSWGTSGADTQYF. In nucleotides, the CDR3 is TGCGCCAGCAGCTGGGGGACTAGCGGGGCAGATACGCAGTATTTT. The full variable domain, its missing parts supplied by reference TRBV5-1 and TRBJ2-3, is KAGVTQTPRYLIKTRGQQVTLSCSPISGHRSVSWYQQTPGQGLQFLFEYFSETQRNKGNFPGRFSGRQFSNSRSEMNVSTLELGDSALYLCASSWGTSGADTQYFGPGTRLTVL.

This clonotype showed up many times. The chain combines TRBV12-3 or TRBV12-4 with TRBJ2-7; tentative D call: TRBD2 (6 bases). Trimming removed 8 bases at V and 6 bases at J, with 17 bases between. The CDR3 loop spans 13 amino acids. The CDR3 spells CASGSSGTPEQYV. The CDR3 DNA reads TGTGCCAGCGGATCCTCCGGGACTCCCGAGCAGTACGTC.

This clonotype was counted ten times or more. The genes are TRBV20-1 and TRBJ1-4; D unclear. This CDR3 region has 14 residues. V gave up 6 bases and J gave up 0 bases, with 11 bases separating them. Germline V lookup: CDR1 DFQATT, CDR2 SNEGSKA (reference sequence). DNA of the CDR3: TGCAGTGCCCCGAGGCCCTCAACTAATGAAAAACTGTTTTTT. Protein sequence: CSAPRPSTNEKLFF.

The table lists this clonotype with a few counts. The rearrangement uses TRBV10-1 and TRBJ2-7; a possible D gene is TRBD1 (6 bases). V was shortened by 5 bases and J by 5 bases, with 16 bases between the two germline ends. The V gene's germline CDR1 is WNHNN and CDR2 SYGVQD (reference sequence). The CDR3 contains 14 residues. The CDR3 DNA reads as TGCGCCAGCAGTACACAGGGAATCTTAGACGAGCAGTACTTC. Its protein is CASSTQGILDEQYF.

The CDR3 spells CASRPFRRDTVNNEQFF. The CDR3, as DNA: TGTGCCAGCAGACCATTCCGCCGGGACACGGTTAACAATGAGCAGTTCTTC. The chain is built from TRBV6-2 or TRBV6-3 and TRBJ2-1; a weak D match, TRBD1 (6 bases). The germline V gene encodes CDR1 MNHEY and CDR2 SVGEGT. V lost 6 bases, J lost 5 bases, and 23 bases lay in between. There are 17 residues in the CDR3.

For this clonotype: One end of the junction is discordant with germline, which a read error may explain. The J gene is TRBJ1-2, the V gene TRBV7-9; unclear D gene. In germline, CDR1 is SEHNR, CDR2 FQNEAQ (reference sequence). CDR3 length: 16 residues. The CDR3 nucleotides read TGCGCCAGCAGCCAGGAGTCTAACCCAAGAAGCTGTGGCTACACCTTC. Its protein is CASSQESNPRSCGYTF.

This clonotype occurred many times. The chain links TRBV12-3 or TRBV12-4 to TRBJ2-3; unclear D gene. The CDR3 loop spans 14 amino acids. V was trimmed by 2 bases and J by 3 bases, leaving 9 bases between them. CDR3 in amino acids: CASSLHPRTDTQYF. The CDR3 nucleotides are TGTGCCAGCAGTTTACATCCCAGGACAGATACGCAGTATTTT.

The chain recombines TRBV28 with TRBJ2-3, with a possible D match to TRBD1 (9 bases). Germline assignment: CDR1 MDHEN and CDR2 SYDVKM. The CDR3 is 17 residues long. Deletions cut 4 bases from V and 3 bases from J, with 20 bases between. The CDR3 sequence: CASSSPGGTGSTDTQYF. The CDR3 DNA reads TGTGCCAGCAGTTCACCGGGGGGGACAGGGTCGACAGATACGCAGTATTTT.

This clonotype was counted at least ten times. V usage is TRBV2 and J usage is TRBJ2-7; D is possibly TRBD2 (6 bases). Germline V lookup: CDR1 SNHLY, CDR2 FYNNEI. CDR3 length: 12 amino acids. V dropped 8 bases and J dropped 2 bases, with 10 bases sitting between them. This CDR3 is CASSAGTYEQYF. CDR3 coding DNA: TGTGCCAGCTCGGCGGGGACCTACGAGCAGTACTTC.